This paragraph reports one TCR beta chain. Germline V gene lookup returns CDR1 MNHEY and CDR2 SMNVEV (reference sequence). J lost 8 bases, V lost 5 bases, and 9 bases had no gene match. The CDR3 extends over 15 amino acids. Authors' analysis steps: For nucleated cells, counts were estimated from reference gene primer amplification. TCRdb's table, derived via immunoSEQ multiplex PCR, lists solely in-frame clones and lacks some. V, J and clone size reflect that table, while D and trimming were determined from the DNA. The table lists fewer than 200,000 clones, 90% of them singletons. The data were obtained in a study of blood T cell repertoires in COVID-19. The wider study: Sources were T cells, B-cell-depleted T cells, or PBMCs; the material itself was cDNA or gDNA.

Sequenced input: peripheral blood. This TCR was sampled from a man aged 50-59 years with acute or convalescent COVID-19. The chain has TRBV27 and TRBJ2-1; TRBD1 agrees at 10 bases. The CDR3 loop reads CASSPAGQGSDEQFF. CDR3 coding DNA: TGTGCCAGCAGTCCGGCGGGACAGGGGAGTGATGAGCAGTTCTTC.